This TCR beta chain was sequenced in a study of OX40 agonist ivuxolimab in advanced cancers. Study-level background: The diagnoses of dose-escalation patients were hepatocellular carcinoma, melanoma, renal cell or head and neck cancer.

CDR3 size: 15 residues. The germline V gene has CDR1 MNHEY and CDR2 SVGAGI. Germline trimming cut 6 bases from V and 2 bases from J; bases unmatched to any gene: 7. Sequenced by immunoSEQ multiplex PCR; TCRdb stores in-frame clones only, minus some. The sample contains roughly 70,000 clones, about 90% of which appear only once. This receptor was taken from an adult with an advanced solid tumor such as melanoma, head and neck, liver or kidney cancer. This chain links TRBV6-5 with TRBJ2-3; 8 nucleotides align to TRBD2. The sequences come from CD4+ or CD8+ T cells sorted from blood, collected in a trial of the OX40 agonist ivuxolimab. DNA for the CDR3: TGTGCCAGCAGCCGTGTAGCGGGATTCACAGATACGCAGTATTTT. Residues: CASSRVAGFTDTQYF.